The 27 T cell receptor beta chains below all came from one sample that was sequenced in a study of TIL therapy for anti-PD-1-resistant metastatic lung cancer. This sample's time point: pre-treatment sample, taken before nivolumab and TIL therapy. The immunoSEQ assay was v3. Profiled with immunoSEQ multiplex PCR; TCRdb holds only in-frame clones, not every one. The sample holds tens of thousands of clones, around 68% seen once. Sequencing used blood, obtained at baseline. These receptors all stem from a person aged 25 to 79 with non-small cell lung cancer.

About this clone itself: The same CDR3 arises from other DNA sequences in this sample as well. The rearrangement joins TRBV6-5 to TRBJ1-5; the D gene is possibly TRBD1 (5 bases). The CDR3 totals 15 residues. The V end was cut by 6 bases, the J end by 0 bases, with 12 bases between. The V gene's germline CDR1 is MNHEY and CDR2 SVGAGI. The CDR3 sequence: CASSPGLYSNQPQHF. The CDR3 bases are TGTGCCAGCAGCCCAGGGCTGTATAGCAATCAGCCCCAGCATTTT.

This clone appeared a single time. The chain combines TRBV7-3 with TRBJ2-7; 9 bases match TRBD1. Germline V gene sequence: CDR1 SGHTA, CDR2 FQGTGA. The CDR3 loop spans 15 amino acids. Unmatched junction bases numbered 7, after V lost 4 bases and J lost 3 bases. The CDR3 sequence: CASSWGTGTRYEQYF. The DNA for the CDR3 is TGTGCCAGCAGCTGGGGGACAGGGACTCGCTACGAGCAGTACTTC.

The genes are TRBV6-1 and TRBJ2-3; 7 nucleotides line up with TRBD1. Unmatched junction bases numbered 13, after V lost 7 bases and J lost 6 bases. Germline V gene sequence: CDR1 MNHNS, CDR2 SASEGT. The CDR3 contains 15 residues. This chain's CDR3 is CASNRGRLNGDTQYF. The CDR3, as DNA: TGTGCCAGCAATAGGGGGCGCTTAAATGGGGATACGCAGTATTTT.

The chain links TRBV2 to TRBJ2-5; D is possibly TRBD1 (6 bases). The CDR3 is 13 amino acids. V was trimmed by 6 bases and J by 7 bases, leaving 15 bases between them. CDR1 SNHLY and CDR2 FYNNEI come from the germline V gene. The CDR3 region is CASRPTGATTQYF. The DNA for the CDR3 is TGTGCCAGCAGACCGACAGGCGCAACGACCCAGTACTTC. The whole variable domain, filled in from reference TRBV2 and TRBJ2-5, reads EPEVTQTPSHQVTQMGQEVILRCVPISNHLYFYWYRQILGQKVEFLVSFYNNEISEKSEIFDDQFSVERPDGSNFTLKIRSTKLEDSAMYFCASRPTGATTQYFGPGTRLLVL.

This rearrangement joins TRBV6-5 to TRBJ2-5; D perhaps matches TRBD2 (5 bases). Germline V gene data show CDR1 as MNHEY and CDR2 as SVGAGI. Between the trimmed V and J ends, which lost 6 bases and 4 bases, there was a span of 12 bases. This CDR3 is 13 amino acids long. CDR3 in DNA: TGTGCCAGCAGAACTACGGGAATAGAGACCCAGTACTTC. It codes for CASRTTGIETQYF.

The chain uses TRBV2 and TRBJ2-5, with a tentative D call TRBD2 (6 bases). Germline loops: CDR1 SNHLY, CDR2 FYNNEI. Trimming left V 8 bases short and J 5 bases short, with 18 bases between. The CDR3 loop spans 14 amino acids. CDR3 protein: CASGTGGTGETQYF. DNA of the CDR3: TGTGCCAGCGGGACTGGTGGTACCGGGGAGACCCAGTACTTC.

This sequence joins TRBV4-1 and TRBJ2-2; 10 bases fit TRBD2. Germline CDR1 and CDR2: MGHRA and YSYEKL. V lost 1 base and J lost 6; bases outside the gene matches: 14. The CDR3 is made up of 19 amino acids. CDR3 in amino acids: CASSQALTAGGPLAGELFF. The CDR3 DNA sequence: TGCGCCAGCAGCCAAGCTCTGACAGCGGGAGGGCCTTTAGCCGGGGAGCTGTTTTTT.

The rearrangement links TRBV27 to TRBJ2-5; tentatively, D is TRBD2 (6 bases). The J call may be in error: the DNA end matches TRBJ2-7 better. This CDR3 has 16 amino acids. The germline CDR1 and CDR2 sequences are MNHEY and SMNVEV (reference sequence). The CDR3 DNA reads TGTGCCAGCAGTTTGCAATACCTCGACGGGGGCTACGAGCAGTACTTC. It specifies CASSLQYLDGGYEQYF.

This clone was detected a few times. V usage is TRBV7-3 and J usage is TRBJ2-7; D uncertain. CDR1 is SGHTA, CDR2 FQGTGA, per germline. The CDR3 has 17 amino acids. Trimming took 4 bases from V and 9 from J, leaving 28 bases between them. CDR3 sequence (DNA): TGTGCCAGCAGCTCGGGCTTTTCCACGAGCAGTATATCCCGGCAGTACTTC. The encoded protein is CASSSGFSTSSISRQYF.

The rearrangement joins TRBV5-4 to TRBJ2-4; either TRBD1 or TRBD2 may supply D (6 bases each). Germline V CDR1 and CDR2: SGHNT, YYREEE (reference sequence). Trimming removed 0 bases at V and 0 bases at J, with 10 bases between. CDR3 length equals 16 residues. CDR3 loop: CASSLGGAVAKNIQYF. In DNA, the CDR3 is TGTGCCAGCAGCTTGGGGGGGGCTGTAGCCAAAAACATTCAGTACTTC.

The chain uses TRBV5-1 and TRBJ1-3; D possibly corresponds to TRBD1 (5 bases). Germline loops: CDR1 SGHRS, CDR2 YFSETQ. CDR3 size: 14 residues. The germline V and J ends were trimmed by 0 bases and 6 bases, with 10 bases remaining between them. The CDR3 loop reads CASSLDGDVNTIYF. For the CDR3, the DNA is TGCGCCAGCAGCTTGGATGGGGACGTAAACACCATATATTTT.

The rearrangement joins TRBV28 to TRBJ2-2, with 8 positions matching TRBD2. The CDR3 runs to 15 residues. Per the germline V gene, CDR1 is MDHEN and CDR2 is SYDVKM. V lost 8 bases, J lost 4 bases, and 9 bases stayed unmatched. CDR3 DNA sequence: TGTGCCAGCCAGCCGGGACTAGGAGGCACCGGGGAGCTGTTTTTT. Encoded protein: CASQPGLGGTGELFF.

The rearrangement links TRBV7-2 to TRBJ2-3; D is possibly TRBD1 (5 bases). Per the germline V gene, CDR1 is SGHTA and CDR2 is FQGNSA. The CDR3 sequence is 14 residues long. Trimming removed 5 bases at V and 0 bases at J, with 9 bases between. CDR3 nucleotide sequence: TGTGCCAGCAGCCAGACAGCGAGCACAGATACGCAGTATTTT. This translates into CASSQTASTDTQYF.

A few counts support this clone. The chain combines TRBV18 with TRBJ1-2; D remains unclear. Trimming pared 2 bases from V and 2 bases from J, leaving 6 bases between. Germline CDR1 reads KGHSH; CDR2 reads LQKENI. This CDR3 comprises 13 residues. The CDR3 region is CASSPSGNYGYTF. The DNA of the CDR3 is TGTGCCAGCTCACCATCCGGGAACTATGGCTACACCTTC. Looking up the rest from reference TRBV18 and TRBJ1-2 gives the full variable domain: NAGVMQNPRHLVRRRGQEARLRCSPMKGHSHVYWYRQLPEEGLKFMVYLQKENIIDESGMPKERFSAEFPKEGPSILRIQQVVRGDSAAYFCASSPSGNYGYTFGSGTRLTVV.

J is TRBJ2-3 and V is TRBV18; 9 nucleotides align to TRBD2. In germline, CDR1 is KGHSH, CDR2 LQKENI. After removal of 2 bases from V and 2 bases from J, the junction contained 2 bases not matched to a gene. This CDR3 is 15 amino acids long. The CDR3 is CASSPGGGATDTQYF. CDR3 nucleotide sequence: TGTGCCAGCTCACCAGGCGGGGGGGCCACAGATACGCAGTATTTT.

This chain connects TRBV5-1 to TRBJ1-1; a possible D gene is TRBD1 (5 bases). CDR3 length: 14 amino acids. Per germline, CDR1 SGHRS and CDR2 YFSETQ. The V and J ends lost 4 bases and 5 bases respectively, with 15 bases between them. This CDR3 is CASSPLGGGTEAFF. In nucleotides, the CDR3 is TGCGCCAGCAGCCCGCTCGGGGGGGGTACTGAAGCTTTCTTT.

This clone was counted once. The chain joins TRBV9 to TRBJ2-5; 8 bases map to TRBD2. Germline assignment: CDR1 SGDLS and CDR2 YYNGEE. Germline trimming cut 4 bases from V and 10 bases from J; bases unmatched to any gene: 18. CDR3 size: 16 residues. Here the CDR3 reads CASSPFGSGGAQDQYF. CDR3 coding DNA: TGTGCCAGCAGCCCCTTTGGAAGCGGGGGTGCCCAGGACCAGTACTTC.

V is TRBV2 and J is TRBJ2-7; D may match TRBD1 or TRBD2 (5 bases each). The CDR3 sequence is 15 residues long. Per germline, CDR1 SNHLY and CDR2 FYNNEI. V lost 2 bases and J 12 bases, leaving 23 bases between the germline ends. CDR3 sequence (DNA): TGTGCCAGCAGTGAAATTGACCCGGGACGGGTTTTGGGGTACTTC. Protein product: CASSEIDPGRVLGYF.

This chain connects TRBV28 to TRBJ1-2; 8 bases match TRBD1. Unmatched junction bases numbered 2, after V lost 3 bases and J lost 2 bases. This CDR3 comprises 14 residues. Per germline, CDR1 MDHEN and CDR2 SYDVKM. In nucleotides, the CDR3 is TGTGCCAGCAGTTTGGCAGGGGGCAACTATGGCTACACCTTC. Translated, it gives CASSLAGGNYGYTF.

A few counts support this clone. V gene TRBV19 combines with J gene TRBJ1-2; 10 nucleotides line up with TRBD1. Trimming cost V 5 bases and J 8 bases; bases outside gene matches: 11. CDR1 LNHDA and CDR2 SQIVND come from the germline V gene (reference sequence). The CDR3 extends over 15 amino acids. The chain's CDR3 is CASSFSGTGAGGYTF. The CDR3 DNA is TGTGCCAGTAGTTTTTCCGGGACAGGGGCCGGAGGCTACACCTTC.

The V call is TRBV6-6, the J call TRBJ1-2; 7 bases align to TRBD1. The CDR3 loop spans 14 amino acids. With 6 bases clipped from V and 7 bases from J, the junction kept 11 bases outside the gene matches. Per germline, CDR1 MNHNY and CDR2 SVGAGI (reference sequence). The CDR3 region is CASRSGTDRTGYTF. The CDR3 DNA sequence: TGTGCCAGCAGATCCGGGACAGACAGAACTGGCTACACCTTC.

This rearrangement joins TRBV19 to TRBJ2-3, with 9 bases that match TRBD2. Trimming took 4 bases from V and 2 from J; bases not matched to a gene: 10. CDR1 and CDR2 (germline): LNHDA, SQIVND (reference sequence). The length of the CDR3 is 17 residues. CDR3: CASSTGGLAGNTDTQYF. As DNA, the CDR3 is TGTGCCAGTAGTACGGGGGGGCTAGCGGGGAACACAGATACGCAGTATTTT.

This clone appeared many times. The junction departs from germline at one end; a sequencing error may be responsible. The J gene is TRBJ2-1, the V gene TRBV29-1; 11 bases are shared with TRBD2. The CDR3 spans 14 residues. In germline, CDR1 is SQVTM, CDR2 ANQGSEA. The CDR3 nucleotides are TGCAGCGCTGAAACTCCGGGACTAGCGGATGAGCAGTTCTTC. This codes for CSAETPGLADEQFF.

The rearrangement joins TRBV6-5 to TRBJ1-2, with a weak D call TRBD1 (6 bases). This CDR3 spans 13 amino acids. V lost 5 bases, J lost 6 bases, and 13 bases lay in between. Per germline, CDR1 MNHEY and CDR2 SVGAGI. CDR3 DNA: TGTGCCAGCAGTCCGCGGACAGCTGATGGCTACACCTTC. Its protein is CASSPRTADGYTF.

This chain links TRBV5-4 with TRBJ1-1, with D maybe TRBD1 (5 bases). The length of the CDR3 is 15 residues. The germline CDR1 and CDR2 sequences are SGHNT and YYREEE (reference sequence). V dropped 6 bases and J dropped 0 bases, with 15 bases sitting between them. CDR3 residues: CASKRGGRMNTEAFF. The CDR3 DNA is TGTGCCAGCAAGCGGGGGGGACGGATGAACACTGAAGCTTTCTTT.

The V call is TRBV7-3, the J call TRBJ2-1; D ambiguous. Germline V gene data show CDR1 as SGHTA and CDR2 as FQGTGA. Trimming pared 1 base from V and 3 bases from J, leaving 13 bases between. The CDR3 runs 16 residues. This CDR3 is CASSLRPDRLYNEQFF. CDR3 in DNA: TGTGCCAGCAGCTTAAGACCCGACCGGCTCTACAATGAGCAGTTCTTC.

The chain links TRBV27 to TRBJ1-6; the D is unclear. V lost 6 bases, J lost 9 bases, and 21 bases lay in between. Germline CDR1 and CDR2: MNHEY and SMNVEV (reference sequence). This CDR3 is built from 16 residues. CDR3 coding DNA: TGTGCCAGCAGCTACCGCGGAAACCAGTGGTCTTCACCCCTCCACTTT. Protein sequence: CASSYRGNQWSSPLHF.